The 2 T cell receptor beta chains presented below share a single source sample, sequenced in a study of CXCR3-negative and CXCR3-positive naive CD8 T cells. General study findings and limits: CXCR3-positive naive cells had TRB CDR3s that were more hydrophobic than CXCR3-negative naive cells had.

These receptors' antigens are unknown. UMI labels and 5' RACE were used to prepare the TRB cDNA libraries. TCRdb reprocessed the 5' RACE reads and stores each CDR3 protein as one record, lacking DNA. This sample's clone table lists under 85,000 distinct CDR3 sequences. What was sequenced was naive CXCR3+ CD8+ T cells from blood. Specified subset: CD45RO-CCR7+CD27+CD95- naive CD8+ T cells expressing CXCR3 (TNR3+). The receptors shown here come from a human donor in good health. Some clones in this sample may be carry-over from other donors' samples.

The chain combines TRBV6-2 or TRBV6-3 with TRBJ2-2. This CDR3 spans 17 amino acids. Germline-derived CDR1 and CDR2 are MNHEY and SVGEGT. This CDR3 is CASSYPGVARNTGELFF.

V is TRBV27 and J is TRBJ2-7; TCRdb proposes TRBD1, but this gene call is untestable without DNA. Germline loops: CDR1 MNHEY, CDR2 SMNVEV (reference sequence). CDR3 length: 14 residues. The CDR3 spells CASSPGGQLYEQYF.